This TCR beta chain comes out of a study of blood T cells in healthy people across ages. This CDR3 contains 18 residues. The germline V gene encodes CDR1 SGHRS and CDR2 YFSETQ. The J segment lost 6 bases and the V segment lost 4 bases, leaving 18 bases of the junction unmatched. The second PCR ran roughly 7 to 12 cycles with a sample-barcoded 5' primer and J-beta primers. TCRdb processed the 5' RACE reads anew with MiXCR; each CDR3 protein has one entry. This sample has about 970,000 distinct CDR3 sequences, with roughly 51% found just once. The TCR comes from a woman in her sixties in good health. The rearrangement uses TRBV5-1 and TRBJ2-1, with 8 bases fitting TRBD1. Specimen: blood. CDR3 nucleotides: TGCGCCAGCAGCCTATCAACACTCAGGGGGCCCGCGGTCAATGAGCAGTTCTTC. This codes for CASSLSTLRGPAVNEQFF.